This T cell receptor beta chain is from a study of shared clonotypes between healthy human individuals. The naive CD8 population came from CD45RO-negative cells selected for CCR7, without terminally differentiated effector memory CD45RA+ cells. TCRdb's copy holds only in-frame clones and misses some; the assay was immunoSEQ multiplex PCR. The table lists about 2 million clones, about 95% of them singletons. From germline, CDR1 is MNHEY and CDR2 SVGAGI. After removal of 4 bases from V and 8 bases from J, the junction contained 4 bases not matched to a gene. CDR3 length: 13 residues. Specimen: naive CD8+ T cells sorted from blood. The genes are TRBV6-5 and TRBJ2-1, with TRBD2 matching 8 bases. The receptor was isolated from a man aged 18 to 29 in good health. CDR3 bases: TGTGCCAGCAGTTTCGGGGGGGAATATGAGCAGTTCTTC. It specifies CASSFGGEYEQFF.